The T cell receptor beta chain described here comes from a study of T cells after yellow fever vaccination. The CDR3 contains 13 residues. Trimming pared 6 bases from V and 5 bases from J, leaving 13 bases between. Germline V gives CDR1 DFQATT, CDR2 SNEGSKA (reference sequence). Study-wide results and limits: The booster saw the reappearance of most primary-vaccination clones (96% CD4, around 88% CD8). Contaminants from the bulk population, in the form of abundant clonotypes, could be found in FACS-sorted repertoires.

5'RACE template switching produced TCR cDNA carrying a universal primer site and UMIs. Each CDR3 protein is one row after TCRdb ran MiXCR on the 5' RACE reads. The sample has about 230,000 distinct CDR3 sequences, 5.5% to 8.5% seen once; the top ten hold more than 1%. As to this clonotype: Its antigen is unknown.

The J gene is TRBJ2-2, the V gene TRBV20-1; D may be TRBD2 (6 bases). The source is a man aged 25 to 45 who received the YFV17D yellow fever vaccine. Sequences were derived from CD4+ T cells sorted from PBMCs, sampled on the day of the yellow fever booster vaccination. The CDR3 nucleotides are TGCAGTGCCCCCCTGAGCGGGACCGGGGAGCTGTTTTTT. Encoded protein: CSAPLSGTGELFF.